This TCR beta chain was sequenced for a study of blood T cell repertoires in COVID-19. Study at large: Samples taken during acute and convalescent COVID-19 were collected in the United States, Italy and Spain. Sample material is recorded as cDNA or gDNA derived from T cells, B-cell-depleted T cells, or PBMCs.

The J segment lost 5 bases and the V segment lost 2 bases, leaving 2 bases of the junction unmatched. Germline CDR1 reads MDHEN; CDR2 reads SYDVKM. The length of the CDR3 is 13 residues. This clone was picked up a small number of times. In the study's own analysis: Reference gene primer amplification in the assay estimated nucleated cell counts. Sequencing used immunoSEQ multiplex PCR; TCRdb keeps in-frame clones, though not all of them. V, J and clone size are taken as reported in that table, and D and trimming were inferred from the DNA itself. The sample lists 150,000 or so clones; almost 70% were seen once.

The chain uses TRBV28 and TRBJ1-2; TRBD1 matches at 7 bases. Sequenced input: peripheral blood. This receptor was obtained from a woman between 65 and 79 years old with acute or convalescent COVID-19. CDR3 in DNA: TGTGCCAGCAGTTTAGCAGGGGGTTATGGCTACACCTTC. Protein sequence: CASSLAGGYGYTF.